This T cell receptor (beta chain) stems from a study of cytomegalovirus exposure and HLA in healthy donors. General study findings and limits: Equally common other TCR beta chains were less clonally expanded than HLA-associated ones, a later analysis found. By a later analysis, the bulk of CMV-associated TCR beta chains appeared HLA-restricted.

This CDR3 region has 14 residues. Germline V CDR1 and CDR2: SNHLY, FYNNEI. Between the trimmed V and J ends, which lost 4 bases and 1 base, there was a span of 10 bases. Turning to this clone: The antigen remains undetermined.

Amplification used 60 Vbeta primers and 13 Jbeta primers. Measured with immunoSEQ multiplex PCR; TCRdb has only the in-frame clones, and not every one. The sample has about 200,000 clones. All the people who gave samples were healthy bone marrow donors. The chain is built from TRBV2 and TRBJ1-1; possibly TRBD1 for D (6 bases). The sample taken for sequencing was PBMCs. This TCR was sampled from a boy aged 5-17 years in good health and CMV-seronegative. As DNA, the CDR3 is TGTGCCAGCAGTGTAAGACAGGAGAACACTGAAGCTTTCTTT. This codes for CASSVRQENTEAFF.